This paragraph reports one TCR beta chain. The data belong to a study of T cell responses to AZD1222 COVID-19 vaccine. The repertoire was sequenced with immunoSEQ multiplex PCR; TCRdb's copy has only in-frame clones and lacks some. The sample has approximately 110,000 clones; more than 80% are singletons. The CDR3 runs to 11 residues. The germline V and J ends were trimmed by 10 bases and 6 bases, with 7 bases remaining between them. Per the germline V gene, CDR1 is LNHDA and CDR2 is SQIVND (reference sequence). The sequencing here drew on peripheral blood, taken 28 days after the second AZD1222 dose. The receptor's source is an adult who received the AZD1222 COVID-19 vaccine. The rearrangement uses TRBV19 and TRBJ2-6; D ambiguous. CDR3 sequence: CATQTANVLTF. CDR3 in DNA: TGTGCCACCCAGACGGCCAACGTCCTGACTTTC.